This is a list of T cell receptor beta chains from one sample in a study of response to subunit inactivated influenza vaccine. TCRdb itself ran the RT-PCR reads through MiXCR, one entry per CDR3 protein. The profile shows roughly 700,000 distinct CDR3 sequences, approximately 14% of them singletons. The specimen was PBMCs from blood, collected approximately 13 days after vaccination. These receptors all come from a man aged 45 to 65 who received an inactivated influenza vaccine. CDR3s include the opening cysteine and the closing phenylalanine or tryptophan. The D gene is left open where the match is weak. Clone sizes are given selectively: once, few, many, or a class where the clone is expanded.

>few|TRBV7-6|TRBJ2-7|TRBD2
TGTGCCAGCAGCTTACGCCGGGGGACTAGCGGGAGTGGATCCTACGAGCAGTACTTC
CASSLRRGTSGSGSYEQYF
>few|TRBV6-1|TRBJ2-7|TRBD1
TGTGCCAGCAGCACAGACACGGGACAGGGACTCTACGAGCAGTACTTC
CASSTDTGQGLYEQYF
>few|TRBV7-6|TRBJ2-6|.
TGTGCCAGCAGCGTTGAGGTATCCTCTGGGGCCAACGTCCTGACTTTC
CASSVEVSSGANVLTF
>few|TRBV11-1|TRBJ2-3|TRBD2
TGTGCCAGCATACATGAACTAGCGGGATTTGGTGTAGGCACAGATACGCAGTATTTT
CASIHELAGFGVGTDTQYF
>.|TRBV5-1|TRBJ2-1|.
TGCGCCAGCAGCCAGCGGTCCTACAATGAGCAGTTCTTC
CASSQRSYNEQFF
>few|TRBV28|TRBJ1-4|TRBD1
TGTGCCAGCCAACCCCGGGACAGGGAAGAAAAACTGTTTTTT
CASQPRDREEKLFF
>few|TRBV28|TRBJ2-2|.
TGTGCCAGCAGCATCACCAGGGCGAGCACCGGGGAGCTGTTTTTT
CASSITRASTGELFF
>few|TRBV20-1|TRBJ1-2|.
TGCAGTGCGTCAGAAAATAACTATGGCTACACCTTC
CSASENNYGYTF
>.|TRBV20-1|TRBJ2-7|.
TGCAGTGCGCCTGTGGCGGGACAAAGCTCCTACGAGCAGTACTTC
CSAPVAGQSSYEQYF
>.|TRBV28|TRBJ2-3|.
TGTGCCAGCAGTTTGCTCGGGGTGGCCCCAGATACGCAGTATTTT
CASSLLGVAPDTQYF
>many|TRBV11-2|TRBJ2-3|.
TGTGCCAGCAGCCTGTTCCGGGGGCTAGCCGGGAGCACAGATACGCAGTATTTT
CASSLFRGLAGSTDTQYF
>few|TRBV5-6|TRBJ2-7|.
TGTGCCAGCAGCTTGGCTGATCCAGGGGCCGAGCAGCACTTC
CASSLADPGAEQHF
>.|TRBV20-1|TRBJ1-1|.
TGCAGTGCTCAGCAACCGGGGGGCTGGAACACTGAAGCTTTCTTT
CSAQQPGGWNTEAFF
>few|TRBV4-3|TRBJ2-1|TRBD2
TGCGCCAGCAGCCCTATAGGGACTAGCGGGAGAGTCAATGAGCAGTTCTTC
CASSPIGTSGRVNEQFF
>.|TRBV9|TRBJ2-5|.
TGTGCCAGCAGCGTAGGGAGCGGGCCCCAAGAGACCCAGTACTTC
CASSVGSGPQETQYF
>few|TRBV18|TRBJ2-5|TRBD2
TGTGCCAGCTCTCCTTTGGCGGGAGTGGAGACCCAGTACTTC
CASSPLAGVETQYF
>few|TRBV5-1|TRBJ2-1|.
TGCGCCAGCAGCTTGGCCGGGACACATAATGAGCAGTTCTTC
CASSLAGTHNEQFF
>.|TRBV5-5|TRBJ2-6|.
TGTGCCAGCAGCTTGGCCGGTGGAGGGGCTGGGGCCAACGTCCTGACTTTC
CASSLAGGGAGANVLTF
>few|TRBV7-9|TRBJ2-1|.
TGTGCCAGCAGCTTAGGCGGGCAGGGTCCGCAGTTCTTC
CASSLGGQGPQFF
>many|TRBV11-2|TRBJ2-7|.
TGTGCCAGCAGCTTAATGGTCGACGAGCAGTACTTC
CASSLMVDEQYF
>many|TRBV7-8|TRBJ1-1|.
TGCGCCAGCAGCTTGGCCGGGGACACTGAAGCTTTCTTT
CASSLAGDTEAFF
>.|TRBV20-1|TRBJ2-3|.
TGCAGTGCTGTATCCGGACCAAGCACAGATACGCAGTATTTT
CSAVSGPSTDTQYF
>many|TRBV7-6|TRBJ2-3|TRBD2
TGTGCCAGCAGCTTAAGTACTAGCGGCACAGATACGCAGTATTTT
CASSLSTSGTDTQYF
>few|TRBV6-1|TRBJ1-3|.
TGTGCCAGCCAACCCACCCGGGCTCCTGTCTCCGGAAACACCATATATTTT
CASQPTRAPVSGNTIYF
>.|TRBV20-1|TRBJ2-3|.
TGCAGTGCGACGACCGGCGGGGCTTGGGATACGCAGTATTTT
CSATTGGAWDTQYF
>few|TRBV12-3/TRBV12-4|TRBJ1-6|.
TGTGCCAGCAGTTGGAGGTATAATTCACCCCTCCACTTT
CASSWRYNSPLHF
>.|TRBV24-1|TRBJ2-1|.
TGTGCCACCAGTGGCGAGGGCGCATACTCCTACAATGAGCAGTTCTTC
CATSGEGAYSYNEQFF
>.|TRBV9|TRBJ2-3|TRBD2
TGTGCCAGCAGCGACCGGGGGGGCCGGGGAAATACGCAGTATTTT
CASSDRGGRGNTQYF
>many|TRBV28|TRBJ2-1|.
TGTGCCAGCAGTTGGGGTCGAGGGGGAGATCTGTTCAATGAGCAGTTCTTC
CASSWGRGGDLFNEQFF
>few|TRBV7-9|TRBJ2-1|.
TGTGCCAGCCTCATAGGAGGGGGCTACAATGAGCAGTTCTTC
CASLIGGGYNEQFF
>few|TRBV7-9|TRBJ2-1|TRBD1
TGTGCCAGCAGCTCCAGAACAGGACAGGGGGGCAATGAGCAGTTCTTC
CASSSRTGQGGNEQFF
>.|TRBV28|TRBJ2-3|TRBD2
TGTGCCCGCAGTTTATTGACTAGCGGGGGCACAGATACGCAGTATTTT
CARSLLTSGGTDTQYF
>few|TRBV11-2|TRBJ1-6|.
TGTGCCAGCAGCTTTTTCAGGGATTCACCCCTCCACTTT
CASSFFRDSPLHF
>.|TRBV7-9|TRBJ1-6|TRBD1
TGTGCCAGCAGCTTAGCGCTGGGGGACAGCGGTTCACCCCTCCACTTT
CASSLALGDSGSPLHF
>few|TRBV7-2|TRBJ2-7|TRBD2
TGTGCCAGCAGCTCGCAGACTAGCGGGAGGGCCTACGAGCAGTACTTC
CASSSQTSGRAYEQYF
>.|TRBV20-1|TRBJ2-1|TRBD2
TGCAGTGCTAGGCAACTAGCGGGGGGCTACAATGAGCAGTTCTTC
CSARQLAGGYNEQFF
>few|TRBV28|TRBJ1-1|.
TGTGCCACCGCACTCATGAACACTGAAGCTTTCTTT
CATALMNTEAFF
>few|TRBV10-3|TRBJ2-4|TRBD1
TGTGCCATCAGTCCCGGGACAGGGTACGGAGCCAAAAACATTCAGTACTTC
CAISPGTGYGAKNIQYF
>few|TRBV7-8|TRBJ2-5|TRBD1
TGTGCCAGCAGCTCGGGCAGGGGGCTGAGAGAGACCCAGTACTTC
CASSSGRGLRETQYF